The 10 T cell receptor beta chains in this list originate from one sample, sequenced in a study of blood T cell repertoires in COVID-19. Generated by immunoSEQ multiplex PCR, the TCRdb table keeps only in-frame clones and is missing some. The sample lists about 190,000 clones; roughly four fifths were seen once. Sequencing was performed on peripheral blood. The receptor set was obtained from a man aged 25 to 45 with active or convalescent COVID-19.

The genes are TRBV6-4 and TRBJ2-1; 12 bases align to TRBD2. V trimming: 5 bases; J trimming: 8 bases; junction bases outside the gene matches: 7. This CDR3 region has 15 residues. The germline V gene has CDR1 MRHNA and CDR2 SNTAGT. In DNA form, the CDR3 reads TGTGCCAGCAGTATAGGACTAGCGGGGAGAGATGAGCAGTTCTTC. It yields the protein CASSIGLAGRDEQFF.

This clone was counted a few times. This chain joins TRBV24-1 and TRBJ2-1; 10 positions match TRBD1. J gave up 5 bases and V 3 bases, and 9 bases lay outside the gene matches. The length of the CDR3 is 17 residues. Germline assignment: CDR1 KGHDR and CDR2 SFDVKD. This chain's CDR3 is CATSDTSDRGRDNEQFF. The CDR3 nucleotides read TGTGCCACCAGTGATACATCAGACAGGGGGCGCGACAATGAGCAGTTCTTC.

This chain joins TRBV7-2 and TRBJ2-1; no clear D gene. The V end was cut by 1 base, the J end by 4 bases, with 11 bases between. There are 15 residues in the CDR3. Germline-derived CDR1 and CDR2 are SGHTA and FQGNSA. The CDR3 sequence: CASSLGSEVYNEQFF. DNA for the CDR3: TGTGCCAGCAGCTTAGGCTCAGAAGTATACAATGAGCAGTTCTTC.

This chain uses TRBV10-3 with TRBJ2-7, with D tentatively TRBD2 (5 bases). The V and J ends lost 8 bases and 2 bases respectively, with 10 bases between them. The germline V gene has CDR1 ENHRY and CDR2 SYGVKD. CDR3 size: 12 residues. CDR3 DNA: TGTGCCATCGGTCCGGGAACCTACGAGCAGTACTTC. Protein sequence: CAIGPGTYEQYF.

The rearrangement joins TRBV28 to TRBJ1-2, with D possibly TRBD1 on 5 matching bases. Germline V gives CDR1 MDHEN, CDR2 SYDVKM. With 8 bases removed from V and 4 bases from J, the gap between germline ends came to 8 bases. CDR3 length: 11 residues. CDR3 in amino acids: CASGGTYGYTF. As DNA, the CDR3 is TGTGCCAGCGGGGGGACCTATGGCTACACCTTC.

In this sample, this clone turned up a few times. CDR3 residues: CASTLNDRATEAFF. The CDR3 DNA is TGCGCCAGCACCCTAAACGACAGGGCCACTGAAGCTTTCTTT. V usage is TRBV4-1 and J usage is TRBJ1-1, with TRBD1 matching over 7 bases. CDR3 length: 14 residues. V was clipped by 7 bases and J by 4 bases; unmatched bases: 9. The V gene's germline CDR1 is MGHRA and CDR2 YSYEKL.

This chain connects TRBV25-1 to TRBJ2-5, with D perhaps TRBD1 (7 bases). Between the trimmed V and J ends, which lost 4 bases and 4 bases, there was a span of 16 bases. Germline V gene sequence: CDR1 MGHDK, CDR2 SYGVNS. CDR3 length equals 15 residues. The CDR3 sequence is CASSVEDRRGETQYF. As DNA, the CDR3 is TGTGCCAGCAGTGTCGAGGACAGGAGGGGAGAGACCCAGTACTTC.

The CDR3 protein is CASSLERQWVTGELFF. CDR3 in DNA: TGTGCCAGCAGCTTAGAGAGACAGTGGGTGACCGGGGAGCTGTTTTTT. This rearrangement joins TRBV7-9 to TRBJ2-2; tentative D call: TRBD1 (5 bases). Looked up from germline, CDR1 is SEHNR and CDR2 is FQNEAQ (reference sequence). The V gene lost 1 base and the J gene lost 5 bases, with 14 bases spanning the gap. The CDR3 runs to 16 residues.

The rearrangement links TRBV5-1 to TRBJ2-2, with 11 positions matching TRBD2. The trim removed 2 bases at V and 5 bases at J, leaving 14 bases unmatched. CDR3 length equals 19 residues. Germline V gives CDR1 SGHRS, CDR2 YFSETQ. This CDR3 reads CASSFRASGGREGTGELFF. The CDR3 region has the DNA TGCGCCAGCAGCTTTCGTGCTAGCGGGGGGCGAGAGGGAACCGGGGAGCTGTTTTTT.

V is TRBV14 and J is TRBJ2-7; 7 bases agree with TRBD2. The trim removed 0 bases at V and 0 bases at J, leaving 2 bases unmatched. This CDR3 comprises 15 residues. CDR1 is SGHDN and CDR2 is FVKESK in the germline V gene. The CDR3: CASSQDTGGSYEQYF. CDR3 nucleotides: TGTGCCAGCAGCCAAGATACGGGAGGCTCCTACGAGCAGTACTTC.